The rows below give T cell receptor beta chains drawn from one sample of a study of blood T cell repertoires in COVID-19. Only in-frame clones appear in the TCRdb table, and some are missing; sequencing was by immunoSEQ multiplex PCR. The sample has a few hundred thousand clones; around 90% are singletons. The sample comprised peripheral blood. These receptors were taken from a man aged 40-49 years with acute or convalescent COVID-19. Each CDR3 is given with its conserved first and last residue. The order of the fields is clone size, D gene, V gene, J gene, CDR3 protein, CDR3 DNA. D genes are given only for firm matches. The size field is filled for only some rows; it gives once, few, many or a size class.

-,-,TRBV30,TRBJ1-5,CAWADSNQPQHF,TGTGCCTGGGCGGATAGCAATCAGCCCCAGCATTTT
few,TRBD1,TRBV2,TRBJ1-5,CASRGRGQGRIGQPQHF,TGTGCCAGCAGGGGAAGGGGACAGGGCAGGATCGGGCAGCCCCAGCATTTT
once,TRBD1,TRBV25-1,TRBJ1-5,CASNVTRTGYSNQPQHF,TGTGCCAGCAATGTGACGCGGACAGGGTATAGCAATCAGCCCCAGCATTTT
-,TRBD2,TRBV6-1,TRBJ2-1,CASSVTSGATYNEQFF,TGTGCCAGCAGTGTAACTAGCGGGGCTACCTACAATGAGCAGTTCTTC
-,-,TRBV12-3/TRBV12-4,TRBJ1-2,CASSFSGSYGYTF,TGTGCCAGCAGTTTTTCAGGGTCCTATGGCTACACCTTC
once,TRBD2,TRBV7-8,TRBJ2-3,CASSRAGLAGGRVGTDTQYF,TGTGCCAGCAGCCGAGCGGGACTAGCGGGGGGGCGGGTCGGCACAGATACGCAGTATTTT
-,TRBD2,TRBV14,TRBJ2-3,CASSPGAGGRAPDTQYF,TGTGCCAGCAGCCCTGGAGCTGGCGGGAGGGCCCCAGATACGCAGTATTTT
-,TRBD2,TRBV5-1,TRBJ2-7,CASSLVTSGGAGTSEQYF,TGCGCCAGCAGCTTGGTAACTAGCGGGGGGGCCGGTACTTCCGAGCAGTACTTC
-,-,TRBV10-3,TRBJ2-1,CAISESQGGSSYNEQFF,TGTGCCATCAGTGAGTCGCAGGGAGGCAGCTCCTACAATGAGCAGTTCTTC
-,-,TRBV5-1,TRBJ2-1,CASRDTRSYNEQFF,TGCGCCAGCAGAGACACCCGCTCCTACAATGAGCAGTTCTTC
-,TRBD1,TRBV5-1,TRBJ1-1,CASSSDRGQGETEAFF,TGCGCCAGCAGCTCCGACAGGGGGCAAGGAGAAACTGAAGCTTTCTTT
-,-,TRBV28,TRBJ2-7,CASSLSGFPGTFSYEQYF,TGTGCCAGCAGTTTATCCGGTTTCCCGGGGACATTCTCCTACGAGCAGTACTTC
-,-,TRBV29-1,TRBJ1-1,CSVVGSGYTEAFF,TGCAGCGTTGTCGGCAGCGGGTACACTGAAGCTTTCTTT
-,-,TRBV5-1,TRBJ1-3,CASSPRGRFSGNTIYF,TGCGCCAGCAGCCCCCGTGGGAGGTTCTCTGGAAACACCATATATTTT
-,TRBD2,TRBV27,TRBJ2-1,CASSLSRGEQFF,TGTGCCAGCAGTTTATCGCGGGGGGAGCAGTTCTTC
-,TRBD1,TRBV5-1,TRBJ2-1,CASSLEFTLGQGDDEQFF,TGCGCCAGCAGCTTGGAGTTTACGTTGGGACAGGGTGACGATGAGCAGTTCTTC
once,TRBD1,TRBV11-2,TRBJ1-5,CASSLQGAGNQPQHF,TGTGCCAGCAGCTTGCAGGGGGCAGGTAATCAGCCCCAGCATTTT
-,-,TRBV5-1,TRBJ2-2,CASSLRVSGNTGELFF,TGCGCCAGCAGCCTCCGTGTCAGCGGGAACACCGGGGAGCTGTTTTTT
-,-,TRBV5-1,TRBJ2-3,CASSLGLADTQYF,TGCGCCAGCAGCTTGGGGCTGGCTGATACGCAGTATTTT
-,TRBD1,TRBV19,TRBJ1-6,CASSMGTGARNSPLHF,TGTGCCAGTAGTATGGGAACAGGGGCGAGGAATTCACCCCTCCACTTT
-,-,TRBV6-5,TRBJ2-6,CASRVVFGANVLTF,TGTGCCAGCAGAGTAGTGTTTGGGGCCAACGTCCTGACTTTC
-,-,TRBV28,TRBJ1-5,CASSLGAGQPQHF,TGTGCCAGCAGTTTGGGGGCAGGTCAGCCCCAGCATTTT
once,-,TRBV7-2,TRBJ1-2,CASTPNSYGYTF,TGTGCCAGCACCCCTAATTCCTATGGCTACACCTTC
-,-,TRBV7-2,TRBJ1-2,CASSFADYYSPYGYTF,TGTGCCAGCAGCTTTGCAGATTATTATTCCCCTTATGGCTACACCTTC
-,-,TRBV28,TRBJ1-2,CASSLLEGLQNNYGYTF,TGTGCCAGCAGTTTATTGGAGGGTCTTCAGAATAACTATGGCTACACCTTC
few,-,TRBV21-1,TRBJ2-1,CASLGTSVKSSYNEQFF,TGTGCCAGCCTCGGGACTAGCGTTAAAAGCTCCTACAATGAGCAGTTCTTC
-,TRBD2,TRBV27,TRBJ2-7,CASSWGGTYEQYF,TGTGCCAGCAGTTGGGGGGGGACCTACGAGCAGTACTTC
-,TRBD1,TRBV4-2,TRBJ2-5,CASSPMTGREETQYF,TGTGCCAGCAGCCCAATGACAGGGCGGGAAGAGACCCAGTACTTC
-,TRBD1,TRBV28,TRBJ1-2,CASGSGQPYGYTF,TGTGCCAGCGGATCGGGACAGCCCTATGGCTACACCTTC
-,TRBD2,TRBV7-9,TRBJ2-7,CASSLVGRLYERGVDEQYF,TGTGCCAGCAGCTTAGTTGGTCGACTCTATGAGCGGGGGGTCGACGAGCAGTACTTC
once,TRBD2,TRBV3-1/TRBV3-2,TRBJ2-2,CASSHPSGLAGEPNTGELFF,TGTGCCAGCAGCCACCCTTCAGGACTAGCGGGGGAACCGAACACCGGGGAGCTGTTTTTT
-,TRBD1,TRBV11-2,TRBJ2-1,CASSSSVRTGYNEQFF,TGTGCCAGCAGCTCGTCCGTTAGGACAGGCTACAATGAGCAGTTCTTC
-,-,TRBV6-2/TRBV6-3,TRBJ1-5,CASSYLGGNQPQHF,TGTGCCAGCAGTTATCTAGGAGGCAATCAGCCCCAGCATTTT
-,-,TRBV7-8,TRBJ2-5,CANGRGSSPEETQYF,TGTGCCAACGGAAGGGGGTCCTCCCCTGAAGAGACCCAGTACTTC
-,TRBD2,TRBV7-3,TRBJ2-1,CASSARAGTSGSNEQFF,TGTGCCAGCAGCGCCAGAGCCGGGACTAGCGGATCGAATGAGCAGTTCTTC
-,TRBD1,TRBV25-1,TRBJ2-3,CASSAEWGTGGITDTQYF,TGTGCCAGCAGTGCGGAATGGGGGACAGGGGGTATCACAGATACGCAGTATTTT
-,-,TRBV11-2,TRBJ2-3,CASSRGMGIGYF,TGTGCCAGCAGCCGGGGGATGGGGATTGGGTATTTT
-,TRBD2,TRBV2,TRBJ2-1,CASSTGTSAQNEQFF,TGTGCCAGCAGTACTGGGACTAGCGCCCAGAATGAGCAGTTCTTC
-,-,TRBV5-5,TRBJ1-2,CASSLQGPRENYGYTF,TGTGCCAGCAGCTTACAGGGCCCAAGGGAAAACTATGGCTACACCTTC
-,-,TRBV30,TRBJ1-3,CAWSVLGISGNTIYF,TGTGCCTGGAGTGTACTAGGAATCTCTGGAAACACCATATATTTT
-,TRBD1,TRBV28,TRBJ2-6,CASSLRTGASSGANVLTF,TGTGCCAGCAGTCTAAGGACAGGGGCGAGCTCTGGGGCCAACGTCCTGACTTTC
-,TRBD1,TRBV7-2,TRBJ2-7,CASSSYRDRGGYEQYF,TGTGCCAGCAGCTCATACAGGGACAGGGGCGGATACGAGCAGTACTTC
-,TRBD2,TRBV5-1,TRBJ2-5,CASSLVLAGGGETQYF,TGCGCCAGCAGCTTGGTATTAGCGGGAGGTGGAGAGACCCAGTACTTC
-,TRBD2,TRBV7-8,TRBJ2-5,CASRPSSASGRSEETQYF,TGTGCCAGCAGGCCCTCCTCGGCTAGCGGGAGGTCGGAAGAGACCCAGTACTTC
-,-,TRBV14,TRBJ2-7,CASSVLGGRAYEQYF,TGTGCCAGCAGTGTTCTAGGAGGTAGGGCCTACGAGCAGTACTTC
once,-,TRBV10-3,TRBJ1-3,CAITEGGNSGNTIYF,TGTGCCATCACAGAGGGGGGGAACTCTGGAAACACCATATATTTT
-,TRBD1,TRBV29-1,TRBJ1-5,CSVAQGAEQPQHF,TGCAGCGTGGCACAGGGGGCGGAACAGCCCCAGCATTTT
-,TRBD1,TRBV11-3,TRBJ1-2,CASSLEIGVIMGQGNTNYGYTF,TGTGCCAGCAGCTTAGAAATCGGAGTGATTATGGGACAGGGGAACACTAACTATGGCTACACCTTC
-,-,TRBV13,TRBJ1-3,CASSLGVGSSGNTIYF,TGTGCCAGCAGCTTAGGGGTAGGGAGCTCTGGAAACACCATATATTTT
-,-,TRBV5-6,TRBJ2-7,CASSGAGREQYF,TGTGCCAGCAGTGGCGCAGGGAGGGAGCAGTACTTC
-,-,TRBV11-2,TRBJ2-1,CASSPPPGHEQFF,TGTGCCAGCAGCCCACCTCCGGGTCATGAGCAGTTCTTC
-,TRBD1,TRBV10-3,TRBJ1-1,CAISEPSTGQGTEAFF,TGTGCCATCAGTGAGCCAAGCACAGGACAGGGTACTGAAGCTTTCTTT
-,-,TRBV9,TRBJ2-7,CASSVGGVAYEQYF,TGTGCCAGCAGCGTAGGGGGAGTTGCCTACGAGCAGTACTTC
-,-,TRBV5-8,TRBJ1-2,CASSFFGGPRLSYTF,TGTGCCAGCAGCTTTTTTGGGGGCCCCCGCTTGAGCTACACCTTC
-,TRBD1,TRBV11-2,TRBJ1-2,CASSQTGVGGYTF,TGTGCCAGCAGCCAGACAGGGGTTGGGGGCTACACCTTC
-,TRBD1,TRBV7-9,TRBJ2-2,CASSLAAGGKGVLFF,TGTGCCAGCAGCTTAGCGGCAGGGGGCAAAGGGGTGCTGTTTTTT
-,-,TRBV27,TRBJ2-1,CASSLGRGAYNEQFF,TGTGCCAGCAGTTTAGGACGGGGGGCTTACAATGAGCAGTTCTTC
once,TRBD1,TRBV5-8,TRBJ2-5,CASSFGQGQETQYF,TGTGCCAGCAGCTTTGGACAGGGGCAAGAGACCCAGTACTTC
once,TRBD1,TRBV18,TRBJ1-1,CASSPRGGQGETEAFF,TGTGCCAGCTCACCACGCGGCGGACAGGGGGAAACTGAAGCTTTCTTT